Below are 31 T cell receptor beta chains sequenced from a single sample in a study of blood T cell repertoires in COVID-19. Only in-frame clones appear in the TCRdb table, and some are missing; sequencing was by immunoSEQ multiplex PCR. Altogether fewer than 600,000 clones are present, roughly 90% being singletons, with the ten largest covering around 1.9%. The sequencing input was PBMCs or T cells enriched from blood (not recorded which). All receptors derive from a woman aged 40 to 50 who had recovered from COVID-19.

J is TRBJ2-1 and V is TRBV4-1; 12 nucleotides match TRBD2. Germline loops: CDR1 MGHRA, CDR2 YSYEKL. Trimming cost V 8 bases and J 7 bases; bases outside gene matches: 18. The CDR3 has 18 residues. DNA of the CDR3: TGCGCCAGCGCCCCCGGGACTAGCGGGCGGGGCGGGGTGAATGAGCAGTTCTTC. Its protein product is CASAPGTSGRGGVNEQFF.

The chain combines TRBV15 with TRBJ2-1; 10 bases line up with TRBD2. Germline CDR1 reads LNHNV; CDR2 reads YYDKDF (reference sequence). The CDR3 contains 16 residues. V trimming: 4 bases; J trimming: 9 bases; junction bases outside the gene matches: 12. The CDR3 nucleotides are TGTGCCACCAGCACCCGGACTAGCGGAGCTACGGGTGAGCAGTTCTTC. Amino acid sequence: CATSTRTSGATGEQFF.

The CDR3 region is CASSSTGGADTQYF. CDR3 nucleotide sequence: TGCGCCAGCAGCTCGACAGGGGGCGCGGATACGCAGTATTTT. V usage is TRBV5-1 and J usage is TRBJ2-3, with 10 bases identical to TRBD1. The J segment lost 6 bases and the V segment lost 3 bases, leaving 4 bases of the junction unmatched. Germline CDR1 reads SGHRS; CDR2 reads YFSETQ. The CDR3 has 14 residues. The full variable domain, completed using reference TRBV5-1 and TRBJ2-3, is KAGVTQTPRYLIKTRGQQVTLSCSPISGHRSVSWYQQTPGQGLQFLFEYFSETQRNKGNFPGRFSGRQFSNSRSEMNVSTLELGDSALYLCASSSTGGADTQYFGPGTRLTVL.

This clone was recorded only once. The V call is TRBV9, the J call TRBJ2-3, with 7 bases identical to TRBD2. Germline V gives CDR1 SGDLS, CDR2 YYNGEE. The V segment lost 3 bases and the J segment 2 bases; nucleotides outside the gene matches: 6. This CDR3 region has 15 residues. The CDR3 here is CASSAQAGPTDTQYF. The DNA of the CDR3 is TGTGCCAGCAGCGCCCAAGCGGGACCCACAGATACGCAGTATTTT.

The CDR3 sequence is CASSWDERGEETQYF. CDR3 nucleotide sequence: TGTGCCAGCTCCTGGGATGAGCGGGGGGAAGAGACCCAGTACTTC. The chain uses TRBV7-2 and TRBJ2-5, with 9 bases aligning to TRBD2. This CDR3 contains 15 residues. The V gene's germline CDR1 is SGHTA and CDR2 FQGNSA. The junction had 10 bases not matched to a gene; V was cut back by 8 bases and J by 3 bases.

This chain's CDR3 is CASSPWTSGETQYF. The DNA of the CDR3 is TGTGCCAGCAGCCCCTGGACTAGCGGAGAGACCCAGTACTTC. The chain couples TRBV14 to TRBJ2-5; 10 bases are shared with TRBD2. The CDR3 contains 14 residues. The germline V gene encodes CDR1 SGHDN and CDR2 FVKESK. The V gene end was trimmed by 4 bases and the J gene end by 4 bases; junction bases not matched to a gene: 3. Filled out from reference TRBV14 and TRBJ2-5, the complete variable domain reads EAGVTQFPSHSVIEKGQTVTLRCDPISGHDNLYWYRRVMGKEIKFLLHFVKESKQDESGMPNNRFLAERTGGTYSTLKVQPAELEDSGVYFCASSPWTSGETQYFGPGTRLLVL.

The rearrangement joins TRBV5-1 to TRBJ1-5; TRBD1 agrees at 9 bases. CDR1 is SGHRS, CDR2 YFSETQ, per germline. Trimming cost V 4 bases and J 2 bases; bases outside gene matches: 10. There are 17 residues in the CDR3. The CDR3 sequence is CASSRYDRGSGNQPQHF. CDR3 in DNA: TGCGCCAGCAGCAGATACGACAGGGGGTCGGGCAATCAGCCCCAGCATTTT.

The CDR3 nucleotides are TGTGCCAGCAGTTACCTTCGTTCCGGGGGGAACACCGGGGAGCTGTTTTTT. It codes for CASSYLRSGGNTGELFF. The chain has TRBV6-2 or TRBV6-3 and TRBJ2-2; D possibly corresponds to TRBD2 (6 bases). The CDR3 consists of 17 residues. CDR1 MNHEY and CDR2 SVGEGT come from the germline V gene. V was pared by 2 bases and J by 1 base, with 14 bases between.

The chain couples TRBV18 to TRBJ1-2; D is perhaps TRBD1 (5 bases). V lost 3 bases to trimming and J lost 13 bases, with 15 bases between them. This CDR3 region has 12 residues. Germline CDR1 KGHSH, CDR2 LQKENI. This CDR3 is CASSPSLGGSTF. Here the CDR3 DNA reads TGTGCCAGCTCACCTTCCTTGGGGGGGTCCACCTTC.

The rearrangement joins TRBV3-1 (or the pseudogene TRBV3-2) to TRBJ1-1; perhaps TRBD1 as D (5 bases). Germline lookup yields CDR1 LGHDT and CDR2 YNNKEL (reference sequence). This CDR3 is built from 13 residues. V was pared by 7 bases and J by 3 bases, with 12 bases between. The CDR3 reads CASTPDRYTEAFF. The DNA of the CDR3 is TGTGCCAGCACCCCCGACAGATACACTGAAGCTTTCTTT.

V and J are TRBV10-3 and TRBJ2-1, with 14 bases fitting TRBD2. Germline CDR1 ENHRY, CDR2 SYGVKD. V trimming: 6 bases; J trimming: 2 bases; junction bases outside the gene matches: 9. The CDR3 has 18 amino acids. The CDR3 loop is CAIREGTSGSGTYNEQFF. For the CDR3, the DNA is TGTGCCATCAGGGAGGGGACTAGCGGGAGTGGAACCTACAATGAGCAGTTCTTC.

The chain has TRBV7-8 and TRBJ2-3, with no clear D. The CDR3 is 14 residues long. Germline CDR1 is SGHVS and CDR2 is FQNEAQ. The V end lost 2 bases, the J end lost 5 bases, and 11 bases lay between the germline ends. The CDR3 here is CASSLNSLRDTQYF. CDR3 nucleotides: TGTGCCAGCAGCTTAAACAGCCTTCGAGATACGCAGTATTTT.

The chain recombines TRBV6-4 with TRBJ2-3, with D perhaps TRBD1 (6 bases). This CDR3 is built from 14 residues. Germline assignment: CDR1 MRHNA and CDR2 SNTAGT. V was clipped by 4 bases and J by 3 bases, with 11 bases between them. The CDR3 loop is CASSAQGWTDTQYF. CDR3 bases: TGTGCCAGCAGTGCGCAGGGGTGGACAGATACGCAGTATTTT.

The rearrangement links TRBV12-5 to TRBJ1-5, with 8 bases matching TRBD1. Germline V lookup: CDR1 LGHNT, CDR2 FRNRAP. V lost 2 bases and J lost 3; bases outside the gene matches: 6. CDR3 length equals 16 residues. CDR3 loop: CASGLRTGRVNQPQHF. The CDR3 bases are TGTGCTAGTGGTTTGAGGACAGGGCGGGTCAATCAGCCCCAGCATTTT.

V and J are TRBV15 and TRBJ2-3; 10 positions match TRBD2. Germline V gives CDR1 LNHNV, CDR2 YYDKDF (reference sequence). The CDR3 loop spans 15 amino acids. V was clipped by 8 bases and J by 3 bases; unmatched bases: 8. This CDR3 reads CATGGGSGRTDTQYF. The CDR3, as DNA: TGTGCCACCGGAGGTGGTAGCGGGAGGACAGATACGCAGTATTTT.

The chain is built from TRBV28 and TRBJ1-5; D gene uncertain. Germline V CDR1 and CDR2: MDHEN, SYDVKM. Between the trimmed V and J ends, which lost 1 base and 1 base, there was a span of 5 bases. CDR3 size: 14 residues. As DNA, the CDR3 is TGTGCCAGCAGTTTATATGAGAGCAATCAGCCCCAGCATTTT. This sequence encodes CASSLYESNQPQHF.

J is TRBJ2-3 and V is TRBV2; 12 bases match TRBD2. The CDR3 contains 15 residues. In germline, CDR1 is SNHLY, CDR2 FYNNEI. V shed 7 bases and J 0 bases; nucleotides not matched to a gene: 2. CDR3 protein: CASIGTSGSTDTQYF. In nucleotides, the CDR3 is TGTGCCAGCATTGGGACTAGCGGGAGCACAGATACGCAGTATTTT.

The chain uses TRBV30 and TRBJ1-2; TRBD1 is a possible D gene (6 bases). CDR1 and CDR2 (germline): GTSNPN, SVGIG (reference sequence). The CDR3 is made up of 13 amino acids. Trimming pared 1 base from V and 4 bases from J, leaving 10 bases between. CDR3: CAWSGTASYGYTF. Here the CDR3 DNA reads TGTGCCTGGAGTGGGACAGCTTCCTATGGCTACACCTTC.

This chain uses TRBV7-4 with TRBJ2-3; D may be TRBD2 (5 bases). V was cut by 1 base and J by 2 bases, with 7 bases left in between. The CDR3 totals 14 residues. Germline assignment: CDR1 SGHVT and CDR2 SQSDAQ. In DNA form, the CDR3 reads TGTGCCAGCAGCTTAGAAGCGGTCACAGATACGCAGTATTTT. It codes for CASSLEAVTDTQYF.

The chain uses TRBV5-1 and TRBJ2-7, with 8 bases that match TRBD2. Looked up from germline, CDR1 is SGHRS and CDR2 is YFSETQ. J lost 0 bases, V lost 4 bases, and 6 bases had no gene match. The CDR3 covers 15 residues. Here the CDR3 reads CASSLGGASSYEQYF. In DNA form, the CDR3 reads TGCGCCAGCAGCCTCGGGGGGGCCTCCTCCTACGAGCAGTACTTC.

The V and J genes are TRBV10-3 and TRBJ2-7, with 8 positions matching TRBD1. The CDR3 is made up of 14 amino acids. Trimming at V came to 3 bases and at J to 2 bases, leaving 3 bases not matched to a gene. Looked up from germline, CDR1 is ENHRY and CDR2 is SYGVKD. The CDR3 region has the DNA TGTGCCATCAGTGACCAGACAGGGGCCTACGAGCAGTACTTC. The encoded protein is CAISDQTGAYEQYF.

The rearrangement uses TRBV29-1 and TRBJ1-2; D might be TRBD1 (6 bases). This CDR3 contains 14 residues. The V end was cut by 0 bases, the J end by 3 bases, with 11 bases between. Per germline, CDR1 SQVTM and CDR2 ANQGSEA. In DNA, the CDR3 is TGCAGCGTTGAAGATGTCGACAGGTACTATGGCTACACCTTC. Translated, it gives CSVEDVDRYYGYTF.

This chain connects TRBV27 to TRBJ2-5; the match to TRBD2 covers 9 bases. The V segment lost 2 bases and the J segment 2 bases; nucleotides outside the gene matches: 3. CDR1 MNHEY and CDR2 SMNVEV come from the germline V gene (reference sequence). This CDR3 spans 15 amino acids. CDR3 DNA: TGTGCCAGCAGTTTACTGAGCGGGAGGCAAGAGACCCAGTACTTC. This gives the protein CASSLLSGRQETQYF.

The V and J genes are TRBV2 and TRBJ1-5; 8 bases fit TRBD1. The CDR3 sequence is 13 residues long. The V segment lost 4 bases and the J segment 5 bases; nucleotides outside the gene matches: 1. Germline CDR1 is SNHLY and CDR2 is FYNNEI. The CDR3: CASSAGGDQPQHF. The CDR3 coding sequence is TGTGCCAGCAGTGCAGGGGGCGATCAGCCCCAGCATTTT.

The chain combines TRBV5-1 with TRBJ2-2; the D gene is possibly TRBD2 (5 bases). The CDR3 totals 17 residues. Germline lookup yields CDR1 SGHRS and CDR2 YFSETQ. V lost 0 bases and J 4 bases, leaving 16 bases between the germline ends. The CDR3: CASSLGGYWETTGELFF. CDR3 nucleotides: TGCGCCAGCAGCTTGGGGGGTTACTGGGAGACCACCGGGGAGCTGTTTTTT.

The rearrangement uses TRBV24-1 and TRBJ2-1; D call uncertain. Trimming cost V 2 bases and J 9 bases, with 10 bases left between them. CDR3 size: 13 residues. The germline V gene has CDR1 KGHDR and CDR2 SFDVKD. The CDR3 coding sequence is TGTGCCACCAGTGATTCCCCGCGGAGTGAGCAGTTCTTC. Amino acid sequence: CATSDSPRSEQFF.

The chain couples TRBV6-5 to TRBJ1-2; D might be TRBD1 (5 bases). V shed 1 base and J shed 4 bases, with 16 bases lying between them. The CDR3 is made up of 16 amino acids. Germline V gene data show CDR1 as MNHEY and CDR2 as SVGAGI. The CDR3 DNA is TGTGCCAGCAGTTACTTGGGGCCCGGGAGGGGCTATGGCTACACCTTC. Translating it yields CASSYLGPGRGYGYTF.

This sequence joins TRBV19 and TRBJ2-7, with 15 nucleotides matching TRBD2. The length of the CDR3 is 16 residues. The V gene's germline CDR1 is LNHDA and CDR2 SQIVND (reference sequence). V lost 4 bases to trimming and J lost 2 bases; unmatched junction nucleotides: 3. CDR3 amino acids: CASSNGLAGGPYEQYF. The CDR3 DNA reads as TGTGCCAGTAGTAACGGACTAGCGGGAGGGCCCTACGAGCAGTACTTC.

The J gene is TRBJ1-2, the V gene TRBV5-6; TRBD1 matches at 10 bases. The CDR3 extends over 13 amino acids. V shed 4 bases, J shed 7 bases, and the junction held 4 bases outside the gene matches. Germline assignment: CDR1 SGHDT and CDR2 YYEEEE. The CDR3, as DNA: TGTGCCAGCAGCGCGACAGGGGGCAGTGGCTACACCTTC. As protein: CASSATGGSGYTF.

The V and J genes are TRBV5-1 and TRBJ2-2; TRBD1 is a possible D gene (6 bases). The germline gives CDR1 SGHRS, CDR2 YFSETQ. The CDR3 contains 14 residues. Trimming removed 4 bases at V and 6 bases at J, with 13 bases between. The CDR3, as DNA: TGCGCCAGCAGCCCGGTAGGGGGTCCCGGGGAGCTGTTTTTT. It is translated as CASSPVGGPGELFF.

The rearrangement uses TRBV2 and TRBJ2-7; D perhaps matches TRBD2 (5 bases). The CDR3 contains 16 residues. Germline CDR1 is SNHLY and CDR2 is FYNNEI. Trimming removed 10 bases from V and 1 base from J, with 23 bases in between. CDR3 sequence reads: CATTNRGSGWSYEQYF. Here the CDR3 DNA reads TGTGCCACCACAAATCGGGGATCGGGATGGTCCTACGAGCAGTACTTC.